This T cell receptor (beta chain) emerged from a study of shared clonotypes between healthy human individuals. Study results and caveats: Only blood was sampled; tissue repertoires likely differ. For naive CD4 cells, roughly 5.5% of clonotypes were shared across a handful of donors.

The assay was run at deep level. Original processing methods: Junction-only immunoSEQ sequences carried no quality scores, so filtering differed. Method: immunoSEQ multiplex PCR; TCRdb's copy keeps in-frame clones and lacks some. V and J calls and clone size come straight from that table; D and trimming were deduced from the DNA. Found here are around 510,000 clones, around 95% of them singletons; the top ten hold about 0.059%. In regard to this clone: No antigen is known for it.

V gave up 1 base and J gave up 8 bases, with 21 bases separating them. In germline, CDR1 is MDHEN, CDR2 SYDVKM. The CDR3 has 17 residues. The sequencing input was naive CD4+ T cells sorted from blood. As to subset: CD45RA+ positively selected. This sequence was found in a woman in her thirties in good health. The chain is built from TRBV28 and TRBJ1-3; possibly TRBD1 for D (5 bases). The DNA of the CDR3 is TGTGCCAGCAGTTTATACCCGCTGACGGGACTTTTGGACACCATATATTTT. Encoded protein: CASSLYPLTGLLDTIYF.